The next 5 T cell receptor beta chains were all read from a single sample in a study of beta chain features in type 1 diabetes. Regarding the study as a whole: Moderate yet significant TCRB CDR3 shortening was seen in Type 1 diabetes patients in all four CD4+ subsets.

No antigen has been assigned to these receptors. The whole isolated RNA underwent reverse transcription, so sequencing captured expressed TCRB transcripts. Libraries were prepared by immunoSEQ multiplex PCR; TCRdb keeps only in-frame clonotypes and omits some of them. The data contain about 700,000 clones, over 10% of them singletons. The sequenced sample consisted of naive CD4+ T cells from blood. All receptors derive from a man aged 18-30 years with type 1 diabetes.

This clone has just a few counts. V usage is TRBV2 and J usage is TRBJ2-6; D is perhaps TRBD2 (6 bases). CDR1 SNHLY and CDR2 FYNNEI come from the germline V gene. The CDR3 sequence is 16 residues long. Between the trimmed V and J ends, which lost 9 bases and 0 bases, there was a span of 15 bases. The CDR3 region has the DNA TGTGCCAGTGGGGGGACGGTGAGCTCTGGGGCCAACGTCCTGACTTTC. Protein: CASGGTVSSGANVLTF.

This clone occurred a few times. V is TRBV29-1 and J is TRBJ2-5; 7 bases line up with TRBD1. CDR3 length: 14 residues. Germline V gene data show CDR1 as SQVTM and CDR2 as ANQGSEA. Losses at the gene ends were 5 bases for V and 4 bases for J; bases not matched to a gene: 10. The CDR3 bases are TGCAGCGTTCGGCTGTCAGGGGGAACAGAGACCCAGTACTTC. Protein sequence: CSVRLSGGTETQYF.

The chain recombines TRBV10-3 with TRBJ1-2, with 10 bases fitting TRBD1. The CDR3 totals 16 residues. The germline gives CDR1 ENHRY, CDR2 SYGVKD. The V gene end was trimmed by 2 bases and the J gene end by 5 bases; junction bases not matched to a gene: 8. CDR3 DNA sequence: TGTGCCATCAGTGAGCCTTCGGGACAGGGGCAATATGGCTACACCTTC. Residues: CAISEPSGQGQYGYTF.

This clone was counted between two and nine times. CDR3 nucleotides: TGTGCCAGCAGCGGGGGCTATGGCTACACCTTC. Protein product: CASSGGYGYTF. This chain links TRBV28 with TRBJ1-2; possible D gene TRBD1, 5 bases. The CDR3 totals 11 residues. Germline assignment: CDR1 MDHEN and CDR2 SYDVKM. V was pared by 6 bases and J by 4 bases, with 6 bases between.

The chain couples TRBV19 to TRBJ2-3; 9 positions agree with TRBD2. V was clipped by 5 bases and J by 1 base; unmatched bases: 4. CDR1 LNHDA and CDR2 SQIVND come from the germline V gene (reference sequence). The length of the CDR3 is 15 residues. The CDR3 region has the DNA TGTGCCAGTAGTCGACTAGCGGACGGCACAGATACGCAGTATTTT. Its protein product is CASSRLADGTDTQYF.